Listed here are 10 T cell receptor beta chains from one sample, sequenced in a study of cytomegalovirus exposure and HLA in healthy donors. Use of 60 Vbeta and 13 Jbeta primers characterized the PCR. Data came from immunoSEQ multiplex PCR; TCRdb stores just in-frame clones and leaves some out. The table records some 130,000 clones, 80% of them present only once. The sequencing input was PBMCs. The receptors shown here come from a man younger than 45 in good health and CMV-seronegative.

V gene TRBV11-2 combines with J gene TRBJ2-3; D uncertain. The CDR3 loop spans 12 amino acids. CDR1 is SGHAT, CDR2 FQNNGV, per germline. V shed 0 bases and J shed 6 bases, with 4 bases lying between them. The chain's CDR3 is CASSLDQDTQYF. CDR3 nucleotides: TGTGCCAGCAGCTTAGATCAGGATACGCAGTATTTT.

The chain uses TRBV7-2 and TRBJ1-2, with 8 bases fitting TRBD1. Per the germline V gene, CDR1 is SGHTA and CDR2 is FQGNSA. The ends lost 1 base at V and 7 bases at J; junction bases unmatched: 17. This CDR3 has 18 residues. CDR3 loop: CASSLVAGAGGALGGYTF. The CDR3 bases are TGTGCCAGCAGCTTAGTCGCGGGCGCAGGGGGCGCGCTGGGTGGCTACACCTTC.

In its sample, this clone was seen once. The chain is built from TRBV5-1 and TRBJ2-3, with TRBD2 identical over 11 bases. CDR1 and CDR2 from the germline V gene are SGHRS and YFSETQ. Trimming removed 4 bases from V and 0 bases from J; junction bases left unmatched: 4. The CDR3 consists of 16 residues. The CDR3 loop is CASSMRLAGSTDTQYF. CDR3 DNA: TGCGCCAGCAGCATGAGACTAGCGGGGAGCACAGATACGCAGTATTTT.

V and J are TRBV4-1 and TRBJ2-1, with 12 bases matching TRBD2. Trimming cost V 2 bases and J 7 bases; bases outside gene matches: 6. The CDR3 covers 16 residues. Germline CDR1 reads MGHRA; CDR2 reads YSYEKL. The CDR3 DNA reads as TGCGCCAGCAGCCAACTAGCGGGAGGGACTACTAATGAGCAGTTCTTC. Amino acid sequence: CASSQLAGGTTNEQFF.

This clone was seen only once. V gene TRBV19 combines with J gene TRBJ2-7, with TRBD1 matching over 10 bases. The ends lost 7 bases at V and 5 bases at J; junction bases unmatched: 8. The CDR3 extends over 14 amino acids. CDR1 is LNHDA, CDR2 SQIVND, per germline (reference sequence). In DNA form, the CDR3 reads TGTGCCAGTACCCTCGGGACAGGGGTTGACGAGCAGTACTTC. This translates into CASTLGTGVDEQYF.

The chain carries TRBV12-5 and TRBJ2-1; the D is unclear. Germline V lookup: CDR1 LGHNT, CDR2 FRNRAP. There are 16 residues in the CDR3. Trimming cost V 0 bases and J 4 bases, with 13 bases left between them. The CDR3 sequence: CASGLVRPGGYNEQFF. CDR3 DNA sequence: TGTGCTAGTGGTTTGGTACGGCCAGGTGGGTACAATGAGCAGTTCTTC.

CDR3 loop: CASSLWGAEDSNQPQHF. The CDR3 region has the DNA TGTGCCAGCAGTTTATGGGGTGCGGAGGATAGCAATCAGCCCCAGCATTTT. J is TRBJ1-5 and V is TRBV28; D is uncertain. Deletions cut 0 bases from V and 0 bases from J, with 12 bases between. Germline lookup yields CDR1 MDHEN and CDR2 SYDVKM. The CDR3 loop spans 17 amino acids.

In DNA, the CDR3 is TGTGCCAGCAGTTACTCGCGGCCTCCTAATCAGCCCCAGCATTTT. Its protein product is CASSYSRPPNQPQHF. This sequence joins TRBV6-6 and TRBJ1-5; D gene unclear. The V and J ends lost 0 bases and 4 bases respectively, with 10 bases between them. CDR3 length equals 15 residues. Germline assignment: CDR1 MNHNY and CDR2 SVGAGI (reference sequence).

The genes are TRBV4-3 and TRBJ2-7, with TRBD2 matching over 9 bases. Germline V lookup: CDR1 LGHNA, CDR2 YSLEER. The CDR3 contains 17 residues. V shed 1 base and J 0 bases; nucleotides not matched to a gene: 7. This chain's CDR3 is CASSQGLAGTSSYEQYF. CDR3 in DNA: TGCGCCAGCAGCCAAGGGCTAGCGGGGACTAGCTCCTACGAGCAGTACTTC.

The CDR3 bases are TGCGCCAGCAGCCAAGCTACGACAGGGGAGCAGTACTTC. Encoded protein: CASSQATTGEQYF. The V call is TRBV4-1, the J call TRBJ2-7, with TRBD1 matching over 7 bases. Germline V gene lookup returns CDR1 MGHRA and CDR2 YSYEKL. The trim removed 1 base at V and 7 bases at J, leaving 4 bases unmatched. The CDR3 is 13 residues long.